This TCR beta chain derives from a study of OX40 agonist ivuxolimab in advanced cancers. Overall study: With a range of about 20 to 79, age averaged approximately 54 years, and around 83% were male. A history of anti-PD-1, anti-PD-L1 or anti-CTLA-4 therapy was acceptable, and over 35% had some.

Profiled with immunoSEQ multiplex PCR; TCRdb holds only in-frame clones, not every one. The data hold about 18,000 clones, with 80% to 85% observed a single time. The CDR3 sequence is 13 residues long. V lost 5 bases and J lost 3; bases outside the gene matches: 3. CDR1 MNHEY and CDR2 SMNVEV come from the germline V gene (reference sequence). This TCR derives from an adult with an advanced solid tumor such as melanoma, head and neck, liver or kidney cancer. J is TRBJ2-7 and V is TRBV27, with 8 bases aligning to TRBD1. The source was CD4+ or CD8+ T cells sorted from blood, collected in a trial of the OX40 agonist ivuxolimab. The CDR3 sequence is CASSRQGNYEQYF. The CDR3 DNA is TGTGCCAGCAGTCGACAGGGGAACTACGAGCAGTACTTC.